These 7 T cell receptor beta chains were sequenced from one sample in a study of T cell responses to AZD1222 COVID-19 vaccine. Profiled with immunoSEQ multiplex PCR; TCRdb holds only in-frame clones, not every one. Among approximately 69,000 clones listed, over 65% were seen once. The input for sequencing was peripheral blood, taken 28 days after the second AZD1222 dose. Receptor source: an adult who received the AZD1222 COVID-19 vaccine.

The gene calls are TRBV10-3 and TRBJ1-1, with unresolved D. Between the trimmed V and J ends, which lost 8 bases and 2 bases, there was a span of 6 bases. Germline lookup yields CDR1 ENHRY and CDR2 SYGVKD. This CDR3 comprises 11 residues. This CDR3 is CAIGFNTEAFF. The CDR3, as DNA: TGTGCCATCGGCTTTAACACTGAAGCTTTCTTT.

The J gene is TRBJ1-2, the V gene TRBV7-9; TRBD1 is a possible D gene (5 bases). V gave up 5 bases and J gave up 12 bases, with 31 bases separating them. Germline CDR1 is SEHNR and CDR2 is FQNEAQ (reference sequence). The CDR3 extends over 17 amino acids. CDR3 loop: CASSDTTGLGIGKVNTF. For the CDR3, the DNA is TGTGCCAGCAGCGATACGACGGGGCTGGGCATCGGGAAGGTGAACACCTTC.

The chain employs TRBV12-3 or TRBV12-4 and TRBJ2-4; tentatively, D is TRBD2 (7 bases). V was shortened by 1 base and J by 15 bases, with 13 bases between the two germline ends. The CDR3 contains 12 residues. DNA of the CDR3: TGTGCCAGCAGTTTAGGGGCGGGGGCAGGGTACTTC. This gives the protein CASSLGAGAGYF.

This chain uses TRBV7-9 with TRBJ2-1; D is possibly TRBD2 (6 bases). V was pared by 6 bases and J by 3 bases, with 9 bases between. The CDR3 extends over 13 amino acids. The V gene's germline CDR1 is SEHNR and CDR2 FQNEAQ (reference sequence). The CDR3 region has the DNA TGTGCCAGCAGGACGGGACTCTACAATGAGCAGTTCTTC. Its translation: CASRTGLYNEQFF.

The chain combines TRBV27 with TRBJ1-2, with D unresolved. Germline-derived CDR1 and CDR2 are MNHEY and SMNVEV (reference sequence). V lost 7 bases, J lost 2 bases, and 14 bases lay in between. The CDR3 has 14 residues. CDR3: CASTQREGNYGYTF. The CDR3 DNA is TGTGCCAGCACACAACGGGAGGGAAACTATGGCTACACCTTC.

The V gene is TRBV29-1, the J gene TRBJ2-5; tentatively, D is TRBD1 (5 bases). Germline assignment: CDR1 SQVTM and CDR2 ANQGSEA. V was cut by 6 bases and J by 2 bases, with 13 bases left in between. This CDR3 region has 13 residues. The CDR3 loop is CSVLRQIQETQYF. The CDR3 DNA sequence: TGCAGCGTACTCAGACAGATACAAGAGACCCAGTACTTC.

This clone was picked up one time. CDR3 residues: CASSISGGFTDTQYF. As DNA, the CDR3 is TGCGCCAGCAGCATCTCGGGGGGCTTCACAGATACGCAGTATTTT. This chain connects TRBV4-1 to TRBJ2-3, with D possibly being TRBD2 (7 bases). The CDR3 extends over 15 amino acids. Per germline, CDR1 MGHRA and CDR2 YSYEKL. V lost 5 bases and J 2 bases, leaving 14 bases between the germline ends.